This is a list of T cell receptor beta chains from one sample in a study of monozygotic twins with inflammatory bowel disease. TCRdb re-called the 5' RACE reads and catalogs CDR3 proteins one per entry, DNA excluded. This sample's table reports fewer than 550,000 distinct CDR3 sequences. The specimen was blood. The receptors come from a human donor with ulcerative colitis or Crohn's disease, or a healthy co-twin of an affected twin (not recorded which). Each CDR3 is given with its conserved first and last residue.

CDR3: CASSRLLAGADNEQFF; V: TRBV5-4; J: TRBJ2-1
CDR3: CASSEAGRPTNTEAFF; V: TRBV6-1; J: TRBJ1-1
CDR3: CASSLGTPRGVVAGSKNIQYF; V: TRBV27; J: TRBJ2-4
CDR3: CSSNSGMEETQYF; V: TRBV29-1; J: TRBJ2-5
CDR3: CASLAGGADTQYF; V: TRBV27; J: TRBJ2-3
CDR3: CAISESKQIPYEQYF; V: TRBV10-3; J: TRBJ2-7
CDR3: CASSPLQGRNQPQHF; V: TRBV28; J: TRBJ1-5
CDR3: CASSPRTSGGTGELFF; V: TRBV5-1; J: TRBJ2-2
CDR3: CASSPGAQSYGYTF; V: TRBV5-1; J: TRBJ1-2
CDR3: CASSFGRAPPNEQFF; V: TRBV7-8; J: TRBJ2-1
CDR3: CASSLEGRLTDTQYF; V: TRBV5-5; J: TRBJ2-3
CDR3: CASSGQGVYEQYF; V: TRBV7-2; J: TRBJ2-7
CDR3: CASSREGGWTEAFF; V: TRBV5-4; J: TRBJ1-1
CDR3: CATSRENQGSYNSPLHF; V: TRBV15; J: TRBJ1-6
CDR3: CASSSDRANEKLFF; V: TRBV7-6; J: TRBJ1-4
CDR3: CASSLGGQGIKNYGYTF; V: TRBV18; J: TRBJ1-2
CDR3: CASSFSGRGTDTQYF; V: TRBV13; J: TRBJ2-3